At least ten counts were recorded for the clone carrying this T cell receptor (beta chain). The germline V gene has CDR1 SNHLY and CDR2 FYNNEI. Trimming removed 7 bases at V and 1 base at J, with 16 bases between. The length of the CDR3 is 15 residues. These data originate in a study of Graves' ophthalmopathy and Graves' hyperthyroidism. Transcripts of RNA were the source for amplifying TCR beta CDR3 regions. RT-PCR with HTBI primers came first, then second-round multiplex PCR. TCRdb reprocessed the multiplex PCR reads with MiXCR, giving one entry per CDR3 protein. The repertoire includes almost 750,000 distinct CDR3 sequences, 35% to 50% of them detected once, and 40% to 55% sits in the top ten. Patients with other autoimmune diseases, uncontrolled infections, pregnancy or lactation were excluded.

The sequenced sample was peripheral blood. This sequence joins TRBV2 and TRBJ1-1; D gene unclear. This clonotype was sampled from an adult man with Graves' ophthalmopathy. CDR3 DNA sequence: TGTGCCAGCAACAACAACCCTCGGGGGAACACTGAAGCTTTCTTT. Protein: CASNNNPRGNTEAFF.